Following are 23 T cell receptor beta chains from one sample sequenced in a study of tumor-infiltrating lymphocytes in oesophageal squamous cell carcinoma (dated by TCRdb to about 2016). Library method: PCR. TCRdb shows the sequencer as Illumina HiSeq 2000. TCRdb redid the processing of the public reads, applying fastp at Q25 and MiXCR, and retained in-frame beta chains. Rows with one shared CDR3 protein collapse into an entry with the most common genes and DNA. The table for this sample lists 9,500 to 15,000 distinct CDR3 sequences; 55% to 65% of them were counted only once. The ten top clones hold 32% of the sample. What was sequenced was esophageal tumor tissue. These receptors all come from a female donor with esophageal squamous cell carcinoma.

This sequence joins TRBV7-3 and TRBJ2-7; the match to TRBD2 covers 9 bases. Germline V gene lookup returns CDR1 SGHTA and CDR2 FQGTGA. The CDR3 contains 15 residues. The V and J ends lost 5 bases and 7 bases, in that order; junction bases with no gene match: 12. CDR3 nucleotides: TGTGCCAGCAGCCTAAGCGGGAGGTATAAGGATGAGCAGTACTTC. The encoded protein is CASSLSGRYKDEQYF. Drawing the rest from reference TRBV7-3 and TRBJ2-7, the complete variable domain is GAGVSQTPSNKVTEKGKYVELRCDPISGHTALYWYRQSLGQGPEFLIYFQGTGAADDSGLPNDRFFAVRPEGSVSTLKIQRTERGDSAVYLCASSLSGRYKDEQYFGPGTRLTVT.

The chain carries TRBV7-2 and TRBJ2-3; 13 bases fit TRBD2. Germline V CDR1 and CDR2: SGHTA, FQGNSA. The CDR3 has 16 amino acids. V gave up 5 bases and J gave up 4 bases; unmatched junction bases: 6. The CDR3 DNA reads TGTGCCAGCAGCCCCTGGACTAGCGGGAGTTCAGATACGCAGTATTTT. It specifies CASSPWTSGSSDTQYF. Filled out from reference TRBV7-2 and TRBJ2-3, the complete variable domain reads GAGVSQSPSNKVTEKGKDVELRCDPISGHTALYWYRQSLGQGLEFLIYFQGNSAPDKSGLPSDRFSAERTGGSVSTLTIQRTQQEDSAVYLCASSPWTSGSSDTQYFGPGTRLTVL.

CDR3 in amino acids: CASSQGGGNEQFF. The DNA of the CDR3 is TGTGCCAGCAGCCAGGGTGGGGGGAATGAGCAGTTCTTC. The gene calls are TRBV7-6 and TRBJ2-7; tentatively, D is TRBD2 (6 bases). The J call is uncertain, as TRBJ2-1 better fits the DNA end. This CDR3 region has 13 residues. In germline, CDR1 is SGHVS, CDR2 FNYEAQ.

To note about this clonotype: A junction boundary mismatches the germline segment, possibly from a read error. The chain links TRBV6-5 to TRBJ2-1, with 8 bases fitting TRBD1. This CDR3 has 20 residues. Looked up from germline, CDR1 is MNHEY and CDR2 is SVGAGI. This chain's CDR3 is CASSGQGALSLSSYNSPLHF. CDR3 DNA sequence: TGTGCCAGCAGCGGACAGGGCGCTCTATCTCTCAGCTCCTATAATTCACCCCTCCACTTC.

The CDR3 here is CASSWDNEAFF. CDR3 in DNA: TGTGCCAGCAGCTGGGACAATGAAGCTTTCTTT. The chain recombines TRBV7-4 with TRBJ1-1; tentatively, D is TRBD1 (6 bases). The CDR3 spans 11 residues. Deletions cut 4 bases from V and 7 bases from J, with 7 bases between. Germline V gene data show CDR1 as SGHVT and CDR2 as SQSDAQ.

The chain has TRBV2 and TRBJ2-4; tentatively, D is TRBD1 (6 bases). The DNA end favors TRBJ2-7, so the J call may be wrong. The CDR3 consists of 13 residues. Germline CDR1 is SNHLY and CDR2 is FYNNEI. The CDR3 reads CASSDRGFNEQYF. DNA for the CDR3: TGTGCCAGCAGTGACAGGGGATTCAACGAGCAGTACTTC.

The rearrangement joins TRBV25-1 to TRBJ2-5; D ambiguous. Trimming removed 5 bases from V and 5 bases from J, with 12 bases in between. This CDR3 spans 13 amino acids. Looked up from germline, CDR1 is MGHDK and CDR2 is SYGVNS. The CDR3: CASSLLSGETQYF. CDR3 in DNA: TGTGCCAGCAGTTTACTCTCGGGCGAGACCCAGTACTTC. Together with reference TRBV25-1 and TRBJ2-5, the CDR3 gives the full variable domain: EADIYQTPRYLVIGTGKKITLECSQTMGHDKMYWYQQDPGMELHLIHYSYGVNSTEKGDLSSESTVSRIRTEHFPLTLESARPSHTSQYLCASSLLSGETQYFGPGTRLLVL.

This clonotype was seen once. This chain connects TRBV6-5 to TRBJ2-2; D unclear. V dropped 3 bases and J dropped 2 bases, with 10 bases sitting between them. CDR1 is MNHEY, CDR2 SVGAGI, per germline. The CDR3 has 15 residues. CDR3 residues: CASSYWAGNTGELFF. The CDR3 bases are TGTGCCAGCAGTTATTGGGCCGGTAACACCGGGGAGCTGTTTTTT.

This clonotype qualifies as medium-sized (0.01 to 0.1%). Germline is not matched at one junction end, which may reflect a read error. CDR3 sequence reads: CASSLTDSPLHF. The CDR3 DNA reads TGTGCCAGCAGCTTGACGGATTCACCCCTCCACTTC. The chain carries TRBV7-9 and TRBJ2-7, with D unclear. This CDR3 region has 12 residues. CDR1 and CDR2 from the germline V gene are SEHNR and FQNEAQ (reference sequence).

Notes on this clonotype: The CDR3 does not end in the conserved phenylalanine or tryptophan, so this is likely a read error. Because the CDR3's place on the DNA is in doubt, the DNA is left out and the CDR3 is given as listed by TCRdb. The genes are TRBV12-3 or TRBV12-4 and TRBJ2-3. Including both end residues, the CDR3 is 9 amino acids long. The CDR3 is CASSFEVGT.

This chain's CDR3 is CASRQLGQGLKGEQFF. In DNA, the CDR3 is TGTGCCAGCAGACAGCTGGGACAGGGGTTAAAGGGTGAGCAGTTCTTC. This chain uses TRBV11-3 with TRBJ1-1; 10 bases line up with TRBD1. Gene TRBJ2-1 matches the end of the DNA better, so the J call may be wrong. The CDR3 consists of 16 residues. CDR1 SGHNT and CDR2 YENEEA come from the germline V gene.

This chain's CDR3 is CASSQPFGTSGGQETQYF. CDR3 DNA sequence: TGTGCCAGCAGCCAACCCTTTGGGACTAGCGGGGGTCAAGAGACCCAGTACTTC. The V and J genes are TRBV11-2 and TRBJ2-1; 14 bases map to TRBD2. The J call may be faulty, since TRBJ2-5 better matches the DNA end. The germline gives CDR1 SGHAT, CDR2 FQNNGV. This CDR3 region has 18 residues.

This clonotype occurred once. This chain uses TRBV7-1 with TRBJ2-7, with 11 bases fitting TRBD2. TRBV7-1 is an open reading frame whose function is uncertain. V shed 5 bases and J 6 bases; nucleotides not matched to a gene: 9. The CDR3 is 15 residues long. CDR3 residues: CASSLYSGRGGEQYF. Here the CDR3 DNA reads TGTGCCAGCAGCCTCTATAGCGGGAGGGGGGGCGAGCAGTACTTC.

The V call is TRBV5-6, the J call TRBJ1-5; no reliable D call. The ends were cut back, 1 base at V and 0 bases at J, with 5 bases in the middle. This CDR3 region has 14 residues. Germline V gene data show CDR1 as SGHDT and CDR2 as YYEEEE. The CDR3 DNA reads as TGTGCCAGCAGCTTGTGGAGTAGCAATCAGCCCCAGCATTTT. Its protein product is CASSLWSSNQPQHF.

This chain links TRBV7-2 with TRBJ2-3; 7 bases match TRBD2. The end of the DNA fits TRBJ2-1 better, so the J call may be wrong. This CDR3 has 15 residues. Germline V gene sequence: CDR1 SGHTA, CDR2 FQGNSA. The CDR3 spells CASSPQGGRALEQFF. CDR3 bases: TGTGCCAGCAGCCCTCAGGGCGGGAGAGCTCTTGAGCAGTTCTTC.

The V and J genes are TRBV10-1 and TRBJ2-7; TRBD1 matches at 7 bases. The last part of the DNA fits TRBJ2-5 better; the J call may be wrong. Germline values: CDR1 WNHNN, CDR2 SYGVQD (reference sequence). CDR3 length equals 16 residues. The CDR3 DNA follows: TGCGCCAGCAGTGAGAAATCGGGACAGTCCCCCAAGACCCAGTACTTC. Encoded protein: CASSEKSGQSPKTQYF.

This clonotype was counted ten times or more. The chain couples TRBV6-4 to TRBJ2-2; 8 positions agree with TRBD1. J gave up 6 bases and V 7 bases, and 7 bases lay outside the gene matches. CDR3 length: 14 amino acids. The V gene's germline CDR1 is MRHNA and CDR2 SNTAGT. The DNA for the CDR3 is TGTGCCAGCAACCCGACAGGGGACGCCGGGGAGCTGTTTTTT. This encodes CASNPTGDAGELFF.

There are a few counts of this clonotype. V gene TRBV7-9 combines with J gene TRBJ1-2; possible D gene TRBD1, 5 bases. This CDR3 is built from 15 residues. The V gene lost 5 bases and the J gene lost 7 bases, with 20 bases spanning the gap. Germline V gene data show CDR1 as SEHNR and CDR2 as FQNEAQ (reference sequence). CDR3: CASSRIVGGRSGYTF. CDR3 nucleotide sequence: TGTGCCAGCAGCCGAATCGTGGGGGGTCGTTCTGGCTACACCTTC.

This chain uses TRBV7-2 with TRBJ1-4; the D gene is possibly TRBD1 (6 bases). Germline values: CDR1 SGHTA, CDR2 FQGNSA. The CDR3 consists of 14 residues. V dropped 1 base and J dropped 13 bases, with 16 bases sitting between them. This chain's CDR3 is CASSLDYRQGLLFF. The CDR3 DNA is TGTGCCAGCAGCTTAGACTACAGGCAGGGGTTACTGTTTTTT.

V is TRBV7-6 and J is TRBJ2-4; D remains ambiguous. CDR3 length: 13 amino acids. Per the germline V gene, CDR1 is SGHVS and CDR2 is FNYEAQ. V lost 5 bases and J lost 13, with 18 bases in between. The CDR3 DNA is TGTGCCAGCAGCCGATTCCCTCACTATCGGCAGTACTTC. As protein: CASSRFPHYRQYF.

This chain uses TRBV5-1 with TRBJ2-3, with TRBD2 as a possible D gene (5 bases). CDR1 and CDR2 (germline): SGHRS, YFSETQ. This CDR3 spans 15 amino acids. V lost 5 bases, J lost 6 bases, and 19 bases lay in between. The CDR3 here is CASRRADLESDTQYF. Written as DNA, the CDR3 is TGCGCCAGCAGGAGGGCAGACCTGGAGTCGGATACGCAGTATTTT.

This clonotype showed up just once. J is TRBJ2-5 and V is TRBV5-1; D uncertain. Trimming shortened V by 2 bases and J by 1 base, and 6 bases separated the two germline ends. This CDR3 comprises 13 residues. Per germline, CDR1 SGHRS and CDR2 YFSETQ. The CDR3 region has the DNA TGCGCCAGCAGCTTCGATAGCCAAGAGACCCAGTACTTC. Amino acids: CASSFDSQETQYF.

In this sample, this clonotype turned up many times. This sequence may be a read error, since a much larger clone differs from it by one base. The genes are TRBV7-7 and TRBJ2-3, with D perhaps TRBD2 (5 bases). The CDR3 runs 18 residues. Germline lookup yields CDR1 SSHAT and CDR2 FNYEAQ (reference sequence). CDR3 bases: TGTGCTAGCAGCCGCCTTGGGGTCGGAGCTACGAACACCGGGGAGCTGTATTTT. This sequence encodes CASSRLGVGATNTGELYF.